This TCR beta chain was documented in a study of beta chain features in type 1 diabetes. Overall study context: Patient and healthy donor groups were alike in age, gender and cell yields. Study-level findings and limits: Naive, central memory and regulatory TCRB repertoires appeared more similar among patients than healthy donors.

V dropped 6 bases and J dropped 0; count of bases not matched to a gene: 9. Germline V gives CDR1 SNHLY, CDR2 FYNNEI. There are 16 residues in the CDR3. Expressed TCRB transcripts were sequenced because the entire RNA isolate underwent reverse transcription. Assay used: immunoSEQ multiplex PCR; TCRdb lists only in-frame clones, some missing. The sample holds over 700,000 clones, roughly 15% seen once. For this clone: Its antigen is unidentified.

The V gene is TRBV2, the J gene TRBJ2-7; the match to TRBD2 covers 9 bases. The sequenced material came from naive CD4+ T cells from blood. This TCR derives from a woman aged 18-29 years in good health. CDR3 amino acids: CASRKREDPRSYEQYF. In nucleotides, the CDR3 is TGTGCCAGCAGAAAGCGGGAGGACCCCCGCTCCTACGAGCAGTACTTC.